The clone carrying this TCR beta chain is categorized as medium-sized. The data were obtained in a study of control samples from healthy donors and cancer patients. CDR3 size: 14 residues. CDR1 is SEHNR and CDR2 is FQNEAQ in the germline V gene (reference sequence). With 1 base clipped from V and 6 bases from J, the junction kept 4 bases outside the gene matches. Only in-frame clones appear in the TCRdb table, and some are missing; sequencing was by immunoSEQ multiplex PCR. The sample lists around 75,000 clones; about 87% were seen once. Sequences were obtained from blood. The chain carries TRBV7-9 and TRBJ1-2; 8 bases align to TRBD1. The source is a man aged 45-65 years in good health. This chain's CDR3 is CASSLVGRGHGYTF. The CDR3 nucleotides read TGTGCCAGCAGCTTAGTCGGCAGGGGGCATGGCTACACCTTC. Using reference TRBV7-9 and TRBJ1-2 for the parts outside the CDR3, the full variable domain is DTGVSQNPRHKITKRGQNVTFRCDPISEHNRLYWYRQTLGQGPEFLTYFQNEAQLEKSRLLSDRFSAERPKGSFSTLEIQRTEQGDSAMYLCASSLVGRGHGYTFGSGTRLTVV.